A selection of T cell receptor beta chains follows, all from one sample in a study of cytomegalovirus exposure and HLA in healthy donors. Profiled with immunoSEQ multiplex PCR; TCRdb holds only in-frame clones, not every one. This sample has some 56,000 clones, with approximately 84% found just once. The sequenced sample consisted of PBMCs. These receptor sequences come from a man aged 45-60 years in good health and CMV-seronegative. The CDR3 runs from the conserved cysteine through the conserved F or W.

v_call cdr3_aa
TRBV6-5 CASSYSTGRSEKLFF
TRBV9 CASSVGGSKGAQETQYF
TRBV19 CASLKTGVGTEAFF
TRBV19 CASSISSRGNQPQHF
TRBV27 CASSSHTGTAYGYTF
TRBV5-1 CASSLLPGTYEQYF
TRBV29-1 CSVELDNSAGGYNEQFF
TRBV7-3 CASSLPGTGGELFF
TRBV1 CTSSQDPGGGGSYNEQFF
TRBV5-1 CASSQTGLPKNTGELFF
TRBV6-1 CASSETWRQPQHF
TRBV19 CASSANRVAGSQETQYF
TRBV6-6 CASNAEGSGANVLTF
TRBV15 CATSRPGTGAYEQYF
TRBV5-5 CASSPGTGVSSNQPQHF
TRBV7-6 CASSLGPGRSGNTIYF
TRBV28 CASSLPEADYGYTF
TRBV15 CATRRNRANEKLFF
TRBV10-1 CASSEGTGGGQPQHF
TRBV19 CASSLTGTGELFF
TRBV27 CASSSDRGLTYEQYF
TRBV14 CASSLGRGHTEAFF
TRBV19 CASSIQPGSYEQYF
TRBV5-4 CASSLEWGGNTEAFF
TRBV5-4 CASSSTTAGDTQYF
TRBV13 CASSSTGAGTDTQYF
TRBV7-8 CASSFGGGGDTQYF
TRBV6-1 CASSEVRTGASTDTQYF
TRBV19 CASNYRDEKLFF
TRBV30 CAWQVSTDTQYF
TRBV4-1 CASSQAGTSGAGYNEQFF
TRBV7-9 CASSPGLEGYTF